This T cell receptor beta chain was observed in a study of blood T cell repertoires in COVID-19. The data were produced by immunoSEQ multiplex PCR, yet TCRdb's version contains in-frame clones alone and is incomplete. The repertoire holds some 200,000 clones, with around four fifths as singletons. With V trimmed by 4 bases and J by 3 bases, 3 bases remained unmatched. Germline CDR1 and CDR2: GTSNPN and SVGIG (reference sequence). There are 13 residues in the CDR3. Cohort 3 recovered donors had two negative PCRs, clearance, or symptom resolution. The receptor was isolated from a man aged 35 to 55 who had recovered from COVID-19. The chain recombines TRBV30 with TRBJ2-7, with 10 positions matching TRBD1. Input material: PBMCs or T cells enriched from blood (not recorded which). This CDR3 reads CAWKTGGYYEQYF. The CDR3 DNA follows: TGTGCCTGGAAGACAGGGGGCTACTACGAGCAGTACTTC. The complete variable domain, with remaining parts taken from reference TRBV30 and TRBJ2-7, reads SQTIHQWPATLVQPVGSPLSLECTVEGTSNPNLYWYRQAAGRGLQLLFYSVGIGQISSEVPQNLSASRPQDRQFILSSKKLLLSDSGFYLCAWKTGGYYEQYFGPGTRLTVT.